These T cell receptor beta chains were read from a single sample in a study of blood T cell repertoires in COVID-19. The protocol was immunoSEQ multiplex PCR, while the TCRdb copy is restricted to in-frame clones and leaves out a portion. This table has some 150,000 clones, approximately 91% appearing once. Sequencing used peripheral blood. These receptors originate from a human donor in a cohort sampled during active COVID-19. The conserved cysteine and the conserved F or W are not part of the CDR3 here. For some rows the clone size is stated as once, few or many, or as a class when expanded; others skip it.

-	TRBV7-9	15	TRBJ1-4	ASSTPDRGATNEKLF
-	TRBV7-3	12	TRBJ1-1	ASSLGQANTEAF
-	TRBV30	11	TRBJ1-6	AWSVKRGSPLH
once	TRBV5-4	14	TRBJ2-3	ASSFSGGPPTDTQY
-	TRBV11-2	15	TRBJ2-3	ASSLDQGRGGRDTQY
-	TRBV16	13	TRBJ1-1	ASSQSRDRGTEAF
-	TRBV6-1	14	TRBJ2-3	ASSDYRGIVTDTQY
-	TRBV7-2	13	TRBJ2-5	ASSFGLLTQETQY
few	TRBV21-1	13	TRBJ2-7	ASSKPLRLAYEQY
-	TRBV5-6	13	TRBJ1-2	ASSPWDRDSYGYT
-	TRBV3-1/TRBV3-2	15	TRBJ2-5	ASSQGYSSVRLETQY
-	TRBV9	11	TRBJ2-7	AGSVAGKYEQY
-	TRBV29-1	10	TRBJ1-2	SVGQGARGYT
-	TRBV7-2	13	TRBJ2-1	ASSPGTSGVYEQF
-	TRBV7-3	13	TRBJ2-1	ASSLLAGGSNEQF
-	TRBV5-5	14	TRBJ1-5	ASSVGQGNSNQPQH
-	TRBV9	18	TRBJ2-1	ASSEPSGQGPSLSYNEQF
-	TRBV30	15	TRBJ2-5	AWSVGFLAGGQETQY
once	TRBV5-6	13	TRBJ1-3	ASSLMGGRGNTIY
-	TRBV7-7	13	TRBJ2-3	ASSPTGDYTDTQY
-	TRBV6-2/TRBV6-3	15	TRBJ2-7	ASSYPLGFPGLYEQY
-	TRBV19	12	TRBJ1-1	ASSMGSGNTEAF
-	TRBV27	12	TRBJ1-1	ASRRVGGRDEAF
-	TRBV28	10	TRBJ2-7	ASTGTSGDKY
-	TRBV5-1	13	TRBJ1-2	ASSLVGTKSYGYT
-	TRBV6-5	10	TRBJ1-1	ASRRMNTEAF
-	TRBV24-1	13	TRBJ1-2	ATSDTGMSSDGYT
-	TRBV3-1/TRBV3-2	12	TRBJ2-5	ASSQAGEGETQY
-	TRBV9	13	TRBJ2-3	ASSVQGAPFDTQY
once	TRBV9	13	TRBJ2-1	ASSPTSGRAYEQF
-	TRBV14	15	TRBJ1-1	ASSPFRGTTVIPEAF
-	TRBV11-3	10	TRBJ2-1	ASSSPGDEQF
-	TRBV28	14	TRBJ1-1	ASTINDGGAGKKAF
-	TRBV27	12	TRBJ2-7	ASSLSRGSYEQY
once	TRBV5-1	14	TRBJ2-3	ASSLAVAGGTDTQY
once	TRBV7-6	14	TRBJ2-3	ASSLGVTGGKNTQY
-	TRBV7-9	13	TRBJ1-4	ASSRPTGTNEKLF
-	TRBV29-1	10	TRBJ2-1	SVAGAVGKQF
once	TRBV19	13	TRBJ1-2	ASNQAQDTNYGYT
-	TRBV19	13	TRBJ2-1	ASHMGRDSYNEQF
-	TRBV25-1	15	TRBJ1-4	ASSAPPRVGANEKLF
-	TRBV19	15	TRBJ2-7	ASSINSVDRDTYEQY
-	TRBV7-8	13	TRBJ1-2	ASSPRQTTNYGYT
few	TRBV7-9	15	TRBJ1-6	ASSLAYSGQMNSPLH
-	TRBV28	14	TRBJ1-1	ASSSPSTGRVVKAF
-	TRBV5-4	13	TRBJ2-1	ASSFKYRGWGEQF